A single T cell receptor (beta chain) is shown here with its context. The target antigen is unknown. The method was immunoSEQ multiplex PCR; TCRdb's version includes in-frame clones alone and lacks a portion of them. The table records 1,500 to 2,000 clones, around 86% of them present only once. These data belong to a study of PD-1 blockade in classical Hodgkin lymphoma. Whole-study context: Every 2 weeks, patients got 3 mg/kg intravenous nivolumab. Study observations and caveats: Unlike CD8+ TCR diversity, which did not rise significantly by C4D1, CD4+ TCR diversity did. Reports indicated that newly diagnosed patients had lower baseline TCR diversity than healthy donors did.

Each and every patient relapsed after autologous stem cell transplantation, and patients got differing brentuximab vedotin exposure. Purification of CD4+ T cells from thawed PBMCs was performed via magnetic negative selection. The CDR3 spans 17 residues. V lost 0 bases to trimming and J lost 1 base, with 16 bases between them. CDR1 SGHKS and CDR2 YYEKEE come from the germline V gene (reference sequence). The sample consisted of CD4+ T cells from blood, taken at baseline. V is TRBV5-5 and J is TRBJ1-1, with TRBD1 as a possible D gene (5 bases). This clonotype originated in a human donor with classical Hodgkin lymphoma. CDR3 loop: CASSLAGLPRGNTEAFF. DNA of the CDR3: TGTGCCAGCAGCTTGGCGGGACTCCCCCGGGGGAACACTGAAGCTTTCTTT.